One sample yielded the 30 T cell receptor beta chains listed below, sequenced in a study of T-cell memory formation after mild COVID-19. TCRdb processed the 5' RACE reads anew with MiXCR; each CDR3 protein has one entry. The sample shows more than 350,000 distinct CDR3 sequences, about a sixth of them seen only once. Specimen: PBMCs or a T cell subset sorted from them (not recorded which). The source of these receptors is a man aged 18-30 years who had mild COVID-19 (a few samples of this study predate the infection). Cell type and time point are not known.

Only a few counts were recorded for this clonotype. V gene TRBV12-3 or TRBV12-4 combines with J gene TRBJ1-5; 9 bases match TRBD1. CDR3 size: 15 residues. V was clipped by 5 bases and J by 6 bases; unmatched bases: 8. CDR3 bases: TGTGCCAGCAGTCAATTACAACAGGGGGCTCAGCCCCAGCATTTT. Protein product: CASSQLQQGAQPQHF.

V and J are TRBV15 and TRBJ2-7; D may be TRBD1 (5 bases). Germline loops: CDR1 LNHNV, CDR2 YYDKDF (reference sequence). V lost 0 bases and J lost 3, with 9 bases in between. This CDR3 has 14 residues. This CDR3 is CATSREDTIYEQYF. The CDR3 bases are TGTGCCACCAGCAGAGAGGACACAATCTACGAGCAGTACTTC.

The sample holds a few counts of this clonotype. This rearrangement joins TRBV27 to TRBJ1-5, with 9 bases aligning to TRBD1. V lost 3 bases to trimming and J lost 5 bases; unmatched junction nucleotides: 2. The CDR3 is 14 residues long. CDR1 and CDR2 (germline): MNHEY, SMNVEV (reference sequence). CDR3 bases: TGTGCCAGCAGTTTTACAGGGGGCCATCAGCCCCAGCATTTT. Protein sequence: CASSFTGGHQPQHF.

The sample holds a few counts of this clonotype. The V gene is TRBV21-1, the J gene TRBJ2-1; the listed D gene, TRBD1, was not tested against the DNA. TRBV21-1 has pseudogene status. This CDR3 has 19 residues. DNA for the CDR3: TGTGCCAGCAGCAAAGTAGTTACCGGGGCGGGGGGCCTGAGCGATGAGCAGTTCTTC. This codes for CASSKVVTGAGGLSDEQFF.

The chain carries TRBV5-1 and TRBJ2-1; tentative D call: TRBD1 (6 bases). The CDR3 has 15 amino acids. The germline gives CDR1 SGHRS, CDR2 YFSETQ. The V end lost 3 bases, the J end lost 6 bases, and 16 bases lay between the germline ends. The CDR3 coding sequence is TGCGCCAGCAGCTCTGAGACAGGCCCTTTCAATGAGCAGTTCTTC. Translation: CASSSETGPFNEQFF.

This clonotype was recorded at least ten times. This sequence joins TRBV7-9 and TRBJ2-7; D unclear. This CDR3 spans 12 amino acids. V lost 5 bases and J 7 bases, leaving 12 bases between the germline ends. Germline loops: CDR1 SEHNR, CDR2 FQNEAQ (reference sequence). The chain's CDR3 is CASSLLAREQYV. The CDR3 region has the DNA TGTGCCAGCAGCCTCCTGGCGAGGGAGCAGTACGTC.

This clonotype has a handful of counts. The J gene is TRBJ2-1, the V gene TRBV11-2, with 10 positions matching TRBD2. V trimming: 0 bases; J trimming: 8 bases; junction bases outside the gene matches: 4. Germline lookup yields CDR1 SGHAT and CDR2 FQNNGV. The CDR3 is 15 amino acids. The CDR3 nucleotides are TGTGCCAGCAGCTTAGACAGCGGGGGGGCTTATGAGCAGTTCTTC. This codes for CASSLDSGGAYEQFF.

The gene calls are TRBV20-1 and TRBJ2-7; possible D gene TRBD2, 6 bases. V was trimmed by 7 bases and J by 0 bases, leaving 10 bases between them. Germline CDR1 reads DFQATT; CDR2 reads SNEGSKA (reference sequence). The CDR3 extends over 12 amino acids. This chain's CDR3 is CSGRESSYEQYV. The CDR3 DNA is TGCAGTGGACGGGAGAGCTCCTACGAGCAGTACGTC.

This clonotype showed up just a few times. V is TRBV7-3 and J is TRBJ2-7, with a tentative D call TRBD1 (6 bases). Germline-derived CDR1 and CDR2 are SGHTA and FQGTGA. Trimming stripped 2 bases from V and 7 bases from J, with 12 bases between. This CDR3 spans 13 amino acids. CDR3 amino acids: CASSLWPGEEQYV. The DNA for the CDR3 is TGTGCCAGCAGCTTATGGCCAGGGGAAGAGCAGTACGTC.

The chain couples TRBV5-1 to TRBJ1-1; 8 nucleotides line up with TRBD1. The CDR3 runs 14 residues. V was pared by 4 bases and J by 4 bases, with 6 bases of the junction left unmatched. Germline assignment: CDR1 SGHRS and CDR2 YFSETQ. CDR3 residues: CASSQGAVGTEAFF. CDR3 in DNA: TGCGCCAGCAGCCAGGGGGCAGTGGGCACTGAAGCTTTCTTT. The variable domain in full, completed from reference TRBV5-1 and TRBJ1-1, reads KAGVTQTPRYLIKTRGQQVTLSCSPISGHRSVSWYQQTPGQGLQFLFEYFSETQRNKGNFPGRFSGRQFSNSRSEMNVSTLELGDSALYLCASSQGAVGTEAFFGQGTRLTVV.

This clonotype was counted only a few times. The rearrangement joins TRBV11-2 to TRBJ2-7; D may correspond to TRBD1 or TRBD2 (5 bases each). Trimming cost V 5 bases and J 6 bases, with 20 bases left between them. The CDR3 runs 15 residues. Germline V lookup: CDR1 SGHAT, CDR2 FQNNGV. This chain's CDR3 is CASSPRARSGSEQYV. In nucleotides, the CDR3 is TGTGCCAGCAGCCCTCGGGCCCGGTCAGGGAGCGAGCAGTACGTC.

The chain employs TRBV4-2 and TRBJ2-1; 9 bases are shared with TRBD2. Germline V gene sequence: CDR1 LGHNA, CDR2 YNFKEQ. The ends lost 0 bases at V and 8 bases at J; junction bases unmatched: 5. This CDR3 contains 15 residues. The CDR3: CASSQEIAGVYEQFF. The CDR3 DNA follows: TGTGCCAGCAGCCAAGAAATAGCGGGGGTATATGAGCAGTTCTTC.

The chain links TRBV4-1 to TRBJ1-3, with TRBD1 matching 7 bases. This CDR3 is 13 amino acids long. Per the germline V gene, CDR1 is MGHRA and CDR2 is YSYEKL. V gave up 3 bases and J gave up 8 bases; unmatched junction bases: 4. The CDR3 bases are TGCGCCAGCAGCCATGATCAGGGGGACACCATATATTTT. Its translation is CASSHDQGDTIYF.

J is TRBJ2-3 and V is TRBV5-1, with a weak D call TRBD1 (5 bases). Trimming shortened V by 0 bases and J by 4 bases, and 12 bases separated the two germline ends. Germline lookup yields CDR1 SGHRS and CDR2 YFSETQ. The CDR3 has 15 residues. CDR3 sequence (DNA): TGCGCCAGCAGCTTGGTTCAGGGCGGTGCAGATACGCAGTATTTT. Its protein is CASSLVQGGADTQYF.

This clonotype was observed a handful of times. This chain connects TRBV6-5 to TRBJ1-3; the D is unclear. V lost 0 bases, J lost 0 bases, and 6 bases lay in between. Germline CDR1 reads MNHEY; CDR2 reads SVGAGI. The CDR3 is made up of 15 amino acids. CDR3 sequence: CASSYSSHSGNTIYF. The CDR3 bases are TGTGCCAGCAGTTACTCCTCTCACTCTGGAAACACCATATATTTT.

This clonotype was counted only a few times. The CDR3 DNA reads TGTGCCAGCAGAACGTATGGTTTGGCCTATAATTCACCCCTCCACTTT. Its protein is CASRTYGLAYNSPLHF. The chain carries TRBV27 and TRBJ1-6; unclear D gene. V was cut by 6 bases and J by 2 bases, with 14 bases left in between. The CDR3 extends over 16 amino acids. Per germline, CDR1 MNHEY and CDR2 SMNVEV (reference sequence).

V gene TRBV4-3 combines with J gene TRBJ2-5; tentatively, D is TRBD1 (6 bases). With 0 bases removed from V and 5 bases from J, the gap between germline ends came to 19 bases. Germline V gene sequence: CDR1 LGHNA, CDR2 YSLEER. The CDR3 has 17 amino acids. For the CDR3, the DNA is TGCGCCAGCAGCCAAGACACAGACAGGATGTGGCTCGAGACCCAGTACTTC. This encodes CASSQDTDRMWLETQYF.

The chain has TRBV6-5 and TRBJ1-5; a possible D gene is TRBD1 (5 bases). Trimming shortened V by 8 bases and J by 0 bases, and 11 bases separated the two germline ends. Germline values: CDR1 MNHEY, CDR2 SVGAGI. The CDR3 has 14 residues. CDR3: CASSTVYSNQPQHF. The CDR3 DNA reads as TGTGCCAGCTCGACAGTCTATAGCAATCAGCCCCAGCATTTT.

The V and J genes are TRBV5-1 and TRBJ2-1; tentative D call: TRBD1 (5 bases). V dropped 0 bases and J dropped 9 bases, with 19 bases sitting between them. Per germline, CDR1 SGHRS and CDR2 YFSETQ. The CDR3 spans 16 residues. Here the CDR3 reads CASSLGGFEGVSEQFF. The CDR3 DNA is TGCGCCAGCAGCTTGGGCGGATTTGAAGGGGTGAGTGAGCAGTTCTTC.

The chain recombines TRBV11-2 with TRBJ2-7, with D maybe TRBD2 (5 bases). Germline V gene sequence: CDR1 SGHAT, CDR2 FQNNGV. The CDR3 runs 15 residues. The V end lost 1 base, the J end lost 2 bases, and 12 bases lay between the germline ends. In DNA, the CDR3 is TGTGCCAGCAGCTTAGGTTCGGGGAATGCCTACGAGCAGTACTTC. This codes for CASSLGSGNAYEQYF. Based on the CDR3 plus reference TRBV11-2 and TRBJ2-7, the full variable domain is EAGVAQSPRYKIIEKRQSVAFWCNPISGHATLYWYQQILGQGPKLLIQFQNNGVVDDSQLPKDRFSAERLKGVDSTLKIQPAKLEDSAVYLCASSLGSGNAYEQYFGPGTRLTVT.

This clonotype was counted between two and nine times. The chain has TRBV11-1 and TRBJ1-4, with D maybe TRBD1 (6 bases). This CDR3 has 14 amino acids. Germline V CDR1 and CDR2: SGHAT, FQDESV (reference sequence). The V end was cut by 6 bases, the J end by 5 bases, with 13 bases between. The CDR3 DNA reads TGTGCCAGCAGTTCGGGACACATCAATGAAAAACTGTTTTTT. Its protein is CASSSGHINEKLFF.

The chain carries TRBV16 and TRBJ1-2; no definite D call. The ends were cut back, 2 bases at V and 0 bases at J, with 19 bases in the middle. Germline V CDR1 and CDR2: KGHSY, FQNENV. The CDR3 is made up of 18 amino acids. The CDR3 sequence is CASSQPPTALRTNYGYTF. CDR3 coding DNA: TGTGCCAGCAGCCAACCGCCTACAGCCTTGAGAACTAACTATGGCTACACCTTC.

This clonotype was counted at least ten times. This rearrangement joins TRBV20-1 to TRBJ2-5, with 10 bases that match TRBD2. This CDR3 comprises 14 residues. Germline CDR1 reads DFQATT; CDR2 reads SNEGSKA (reference sequence). Trimming at V came to 7 bases and at J to 2 bases, leaving 7 bases not matched to a gene. CDR3 sequence reads: CSGLRTSGQETQYF. The CDR3 coding sequence is TGCAGTGGGCTCAGGACTAGCGGACAAGAGACCCAGTACTTC.

The chain uses TRBV3-1 and TRBJ2-5; possibly TRBD1 for D (6 bases). Deletions cut 5 bases from V and 1 base from J, with 17 bases between. The germline CDR1 and CDR2 sequences are LGHDT and YNNKEL (reference sequence). The CDR3 consists of 16 residues. The DNA of the CDR3 is TGTGCCAGCAGCGCCCGGGGACACTCTCCCCAAGAGACCCAGTACTTC. Translating it yields CASSARGHSPQETQYF.

Ten or more counts support this clonotype. The rearrangement links TRBV7-3 to TRBJ2-7; D is perhaps TRBD1 (5 bases). V dropped 2 bases and J dropped 3 bases, with 11 bases sitting between them. Germline V gives CDR1 SGHTA, CDR2 FQGTGA. CDR3 length: 14 residues. In DNA form, the CDR3 reads TGTGCCAGCAGCTTACACCCAGGGCGCTACGAGCAGTACGTC. Translated: CASSLHPGRYEQYV.

This clonotype was seen only a few times. The chain couples TRBV19 to TRBJ2-1; D might be TRBD2 (6 bases). The CDR3 is made up of 13 amino acids. Germline lookup yields CDR1 LNHDA and CDR2 SQIVND (reference sequence). The CDR3 loop is CGSAGTSYNEQFF. Here the CDR3 DNA reads TGTGGGTCAGCCGGGACTTCGTACAATGAGCAGTTCTTC.

The V and J genes are TRBV5-1 and TRBJ2-7, with D perhaps TRBD1 or TRBD2 (5 bases each). Germline-derived CDR1 and CDR2 are SGHRS and YFSETQ. The CDR3 has 15 residues. The V end was cut by 4 bases, the J end by 0 bases, with 14 bases between. CDR3 DNA sequence: TGCGCCAGCAGCCCGGGGACGGGCGACTCCTACGAGCAGTACTTC. It specifies CASSPGTGDSYEQYF.

The chain combines TRBV7-2 with TRBJ2-1; D might be TRBD1 (7 bases). CDR1 is SGHTA and CDR2 is FQGNSA in the germline V gene. This CDR3 contains 16 residues. V gave up 1 base and J gave up 7 bases, with 17 bases separating them. The CDR3 is CASSLGLRGAENEQFF. DNA of the CDR3: TGTGCCAGCAGCTTAGGTCTCAGGGGGGCGGAAAATGAGCAGTTCTTC.

The sample holds one count of this clonotype. This chain joins TRBV12-3 or TRBV12-4 and TRBJ2-3; tentative D call: TRBD1 (8 bases). This CDR3 has 15 amino acids. Trimming removed 7 bases at V and 4 bases at J, with 18 bases between. The CDR3 here is CASTKTGEGPDTQYF. In DNA, the CDR3 is TGTGCCAGCACCAAGACAGGGGAGGGACCAGATACGCAGTATTTT.

This clonotype was counted only a few times. The CDR3 DNA follows: TGTGCCAGCAGCTCCATAGCGGGCGCAAACTACGAGCAGTACGTC. It translates to CASSSIAGANYEQYV. This chain connects TRBV11-2 to TRBJ2-7; 7 nucleotides line up with TRBD2. Trimming took 4 bases from V and 3 from J; bases not matched to a gene: 9. Germline V gene lookup returns CDR1 SGHAT and CDR2 FQNNGV. The CDR3 sequence is 15 residues long.